This entry features one TCR beta chain sequence. Its antigen target is currently unknown. Base qualities were left out, and no much larger clone turns up one base away. This entry comes from a study of PD-L1 blockade in urothelial cancer (TCRdb year 2017). Background for the entire study: All patients started therapy at some point between 2014 and 2016 and received atezolizumab 1,200 mg intravenously every 3 weeks. About 85% of the roughly 30 patients were males with bladder-origin urothelial cancer, and about 65% of the roughly 29 reported a prior smoking history. Patients had an ECOG performance status of 0 or 1 and had received between 0 and 3 prior chemotherapy regimens. Blood samples were analyzed at 3 weeks after treatment start (second dose) and at 6 weeks after treatment start. A median of roughly 140,000 T cells and 83,000 or so unique TCRs was obtained from blood samples, and a median clonality of approximately 0.08 was observed. An exploratory multi-omic analysis was conducted of the somatic, immune and clinical correlates of response to PD-L1 blockade with atezolizumab in urothelial cancer. Pretreatment tumor samples, along with matched peripheral blood collected serially before and after atezolizumab treatment, underwent TCR sequencing. Durable clinical benefit was defined as a progression-free survival longer than 6 months, and TCR features were additionally tested against progression-free survival and overall survival. In the same patients, whole exome sequencing and RNA sequencing of pretreatment tumors were performed in addition to TCR sequencing. Durable clinical benefit was achieved by nine patients and was not achieved by 20 patients. Around 29 patients had pretreatment blood TCR-seq, approximately 24 had at least one posttreatment blood collection, and approximately 24 had tumor TCR-seq. Here is what the overall study found, with its caveats: Among patients with durable benefit, tumor-associated TCR clones showed greater expansion in peripheral blood 3 weeks after treatment started (n ≈ 21, p = 0.022). Because of the small sample size (n ≈ 28) and the many exploratory analyses performed, the results are intended to be regarded as hypothesis-generating. A pretreatment peripheral blood TCR clonality below the median was linked to improved progression-free and overall survival.

Including the terminal cysteine and phenylalanine, the CDR3 comprises 14 residues. Only the CDR3 DNA is retained, 42 bases long and in frame from the first base. V loses 3 bases, J loses 7 bases, and the germline ends lie 12 bases apart. According to the germline V gene (reference sequence), CDR1 reads LNHDA and CDR2 reads SQIVND. The sample's time point label, in plain terms: pretreatment peripheral blood. The cohort included some 30 patients with locally advanced or metastatic urothelial carcinoma who were treated at Memorial Sloan Kettering on a trial protocol. Peripheral blood mononuclear cells were collected from each patient pretreatment and during treatment, giving between 1 and 8 total time points per patient. The Qiagen DNeasy Blood extraction kit was used to purify genomic DNA from total PBMCs and tumor samples. PBMCs were collected pretreatment and during treatment, and were isolated and stored as previously described.

Each PCR received spiked-in synthetic TCR analog templates so that absolute template abundance could be estimated from read counts. The immunoSEQ assay used bias-controlled V and J gene primers to amplify TCRbeta CDR3 regions from genomic DNA. Sequencing of rearranged TCRbeta segments was performed at approximately 20X coverage. In the source study's methods: Sequencing errors were corrected by clustering and CDR3s were annotated against IMGT to assign V, D and J genes. Downstream analyses used only productive TCRbeta rearrangements, leaving out any out-of-frame or stop-codon sequences. Clonality was calculated as one minus the Shannon entropy normalized by the log of the number of unique productive sequences. Fisher's exact test with Benjamini-Hochberg correction, at a threshold of adjusted p below 0.01, was used to find clones that differed between time points or between blood and tumor. The immuneACCESS repertoire file appears here via TCRdb, limited to in-frame rearrangements. These files lack a portion of the clones; in checked studies, under half of the deficit traces to unresolved V genes, and the cause of the others is not known. The V and J calls and clone size come from that table; D and trimming were worked out from the DNA. The sample includes 70,000 to 95,000 clones, with roughly 84% observed a single time. The biggest ten clones account for around 2.1% of the sample.

The receptor was derived from a man in his 60s with urothelial cancer. The chain employs TRBV19 and TRBJ1-4; the D gene cannot be named for sure. The sample was PBMCs, taken around atezolizumab (anti-PD-L1) treatment. The CDR3 region reads CASSIGQLGEKLFF. The DNA sequence is TGTGCCAGTAGTATCGGGCAACTAGGTGAAAAACTGTTTTTT.